This T cell receptor (beta chain) derives from a study of T cell repertoires in cytomegalovirus infection. Whole-study findings and limits: Pooled public TCR beta family frequency picked out CMV carriers with the relevant HLA.

This clonotype was detected a few times. Its antigen is undetermined. Germline CDR1 SGHKS, CDR2 YYEKEE (reference sequence). With 5 bases clipped from V and 0 bases from J, the junction kept 6 bases outside the gene matches. The CDR3 is made up of 15 amino acids. Each CDR3 protein is one row after TCRdb ran MiXCR on the reads. The sample consists of some 320,000 distinct CDR3 sequences, more than 8% of them appearing once. The sequence came from a human donor in good health (CMV status not recorded). Some clones in this sample may be carry-over from other donors' samples. The chain carries TRBV5-5 and TRBJ1-1, with 8 bases lining up with TRBD1. Sequenced: PBMCs. The CDR3 coding sequence is TGTGCCAGCAGGTCGACAGGGGCCCTGAACACTGAAGCTTTCTTT. This sequence encodes CASRSTGALNTEAFF.